A selection of T cell receptor beta chains follows, all from one sample in a study of blood T cell repertoires in COVID-19. Assay: immunoSEQ multiplex PCR; the TCRdb copy retains only in-frame clones and omits some. The table lists roughly 250,000 clones, 80% to 85% of them singletons, with less than 2% in the top ten. The source material was peripheral blood. Receptors were obtained from a woman in her thirties or forties who had recovered from COVID-19. Each CDR3 is given with its conserved first and last residue. Fields, in order: D gene, V gene, J gene, clone size, CDR3 DNA, CDR3 protein. D genes are given only for firm matches. The size field is filled for only some rows; it gives once, few, many or a size class.

NA	TRBV5-1	TRBJ2-7	NA	TGCGCCAGCAGCCCCACCGCCGGGAGTTACGAGCAGTACTTC	CASSPTAGSYEQYF
TRBD1	TRBV28	TRBJ1-5	NA	TGTGCCAGCAGTTCGGGAAGGAGGGGGCATCCAGGTCAGCCCCAGCATTTT	CASSSGRRGHPGQPQHF
NA	TRBV6-2/TRBV6-3	TRBJ2-7	NA	TGTGCCAGCAGTTACTCGAGGCGAGGGAACTACGAGCAGTACTTC	CASSYSRRGNYEQYF
TRBD1	TRBV19	TRBJ1-1	NA	TGTGCCAGTAGTCGACAGGGAATGTACACTGAAGCTTTCTTT	CASSRQGMYTEAFF
NA	TRBV20-1	TRBJ2-3	NA	TGCAGTGCTAGTATCCGGTGGAGGGATGATACGCAGTATTTT	CSASIRWRDDTQYF
NA	TRBV7-6	TRBJ2-2	NA	TGTGCCAGCAGCTTAGAAGGAGCAACCAACACCGGGGAGCTGTTTTTT	CASSLEGATNTGELFF
NA	TRBV19	TRBJ1-1	NA	TGTGCCAGTAGACTAAAACAGGGGAACACTGAAGCTTTCTTT	CASRLKQGNTEAFF
NA	TRBV28	TRBJ2-7	NA	TGTGCCAGCAGTTTCCCAGGGTTTAACGAGCAGTACTTC	CASSFPGFNEQYF
NA	TRBV11-2	TRBJ2-1	once	TGTGCCAGCAGCTTAGACCGCAATGAGCAGTTCTTC	CASSLDRNEQFF
TRBD1	TRBV30	TRBJ1-5	NA	TGTGCCTGGGGACACCCCCGACAGGGAAATCAGCCCCAGCATTTT	CAWGHPRQGNQPQHF
TRBD1	TRBV27	TRBJ1-6	once	TGTGCCAGCCGGGACAGGTGGATGCCCCTCCACTTT	CASRDRWMPLHF
TRBD1	TRBV9	TRBJ1-2	NA	TGTGCCAGCAGCGTATCGACAGGGGAATATGGCTACACCTTC	CASSVSTGEYGYTF
NA	TRBV27	TRBJ2-5	NA	TGTGCCAGCAGCTTCCAGGGTAGTCGGTCCCAAGAGACCCAGTACTTC	CASSFQGSRSQETQYF
NA	TRBV4-1	TRBJ1-5	NA	TGCGCCAGCAGCCATCAGGGGAGCAATCAGCCCCAGCATTTT	CASSHQGSNQPQHF
TRBD1	TRBV28	TRBJ1-5	few	TGTGCCACCCACAGGAGCAGGGGGCGTGTGAGCAATCAGCCCCAGCATTTT	CATHRSRGRVSNQPQHF
TRBD1	TRBV6-4	TRBJ2-3	NA	TGTGCCAGCAGTGACTCCTCGGGGACAGTGGGCACAGATACGCAGTATTTT	CASSDSSGTVGTDTQYF
NA	TRBV28	TRBJ1-4	NA	TGTGCCAGCAGTTCAGCAGGGAGGGCAACTAATGAAAAACTGTTTTTT	CASSSAGRATNEKLFF
NA	TRBV29-1	TRBJ1-4	NA	TGCAGCGTTCGGGGGGCTAATGAAAAACTGTTTTTT	CSVRGANEKLFF
TRBD1	TRBV14	TRBJ1-2	NA	TGTGCCAGCAGCCTGGGACAGTCCTATGGCTACACCTTC	CASSLGQSYGYTF
TRBD1	TRBV7-6	TRBJ2-7	few	TGTGCCAGCAGCCCAGGGGGCTACGAGCAGTACTTC	CASSPGGYEQYF
NA	TRBV28	TRBJ1-2	NA	TGTGCCAGCAGTTTATTAGGGGGCTATGGCTACACCTTC	CASSLLGGYGYTF
TRBD1	TRBV28	TRBJ1-6	NA	TGTGCCAGCAGTACAGGGGCAACGGGTTCACCCCTCCACTTT	CASSTGATGSPLHF
TRBD2	TRBV5-4	TRBJ2-1	few	TGTGCCAGCAGCCCCACTAGCGGGTCCTTCTACAATGAGCAGTTCTTC	CASSPTSGSFYNEQFF
TRBD2	TRBV5-1	TRBJ2-5	NA	TGCGCCAGCAGCTTGAGTTCCGGCGGGGGGGATAGGGAGACCCAGTACTTC	CASSLSSGGGDRETQYF
TRBD1	TRBV6-5	TRBJ1-5	NA	TGTGCCAGCGTTGGGACAGCCAATCAGCCCCAGCATTTT	CASVGTANQPQHF
NA	TRBV6-5	TRBJ1-1	NA	TGTGCCAGCCGAAGTCGGGGTCAGAACACTGAAGCTTTCTTT	CASRSRGQNTEAFF
NA	TRBV29-1	TRBJ1-2	NA	TGCAGCGTTTATCCCAGGAACTATGGCTACACCTTC	CSVYPRNYGYTF
TRBD1	TRBV7-9	TRBJ2-1	few	TGTGCCAGCAGCTTCGGACAGGGTGATTTGGATGAGCAGTTCTTC	CASSFGQGDLDEQFF
NA	TRBV7-2	TRBJ2-1	NA	TGTGCCAGCAGCTTAGTAGAGGGGGGGGCCCATGAGCAGTTCTTC	CASSLVEGGAHEQFF
TRBD1	TRBV5-5	TRBJ1-6	NA	TGTGCCAGCAGCTGGGGACCAGGGGGTAATTCACCCCTCCACTTT	CASSWGPGGNSPLHF
NA	TRBV6-4	TRBJ2-6	NA	TGTGCCAGCAGTGACTCGGCTCATCTCGGGGCCAACGTCCTGACTTTC	CASSDSAHLGANVLTF
TRBD1	TRBV18	TRBJ1-6	few	TGTGCCAGCTCACTCGGGACAGGAGTTCGCAATTCACCCCTCCACTTT	CASSLGTGVRNSPLHF
NA	TRBV4-1	TRBJ1-5	few	TGCGCCAGCAGTCAGGCAAAACAGGGCTACAATCAGCCCCAGCATTTT	CASSQAKQGYNQPQHF
TRBD1	TRBV5-1	TRBJ1-1	few	TGCGCCAGCAGCCTACAGGGGTATGAAGCTTTCTTT	CASSLQGYEAFF
NA	TRBV4-1	TRBJ2-5	NA	TGCGCCAGCAGCCAAGGGGACGGAACTAGCTTAAGGGAGACCCAGTACTTC	CASSQGDGTSLRETQYF
NA	TRBV21-1	TRBJ1-1	once	TGTGCCAGCAGCAAAGGGGAGGGGGGCCCCGGGACGGATGGGAAAGCTTTCTTT	CASSKGEGGPGTDGKAFF
TRBD1	TRBV18	TRBJ2-2	NA	TGTGCCAGCTCACCCAGGACAGGCCCGAACACCGGGGAGCTGTTTTTT	CASSPRTGPNTGELFF
TRBD1	TRBV10-3	TRBJ1-1	once	TGTGCCATCAGTGATTCGGGACAGGCTAATCTGAACACTGAAGCTTTCTTT	CAISDSGQANLNTEAFF
NA	TRBV24-1	TRBJ2-2	NA	TGTGCCACCAGTGAACGAGCGTTCGCGAACACCGGGGAGCTGTTTTTT	CATSERAFANTGELFF
TRBD1	TRBV5-1	TRBJ1-2	NA	TGCGCCAGCAGCTCCGGACAGGAATTCGATGGCTACACCTTC	CASSSGQEFDGYTF
NA	TRBV20-1	TRBJ2-7	NA	TGCAGTGCTAGTAAGCAGGGAAACGAGCAGTACTTC	CSASKQGNEQYF
NA	TRBV2	TRBJ1-3	NA	TGTGCCAGCAGCGAAAACTTCTCTGGAAACACCATATATTTT	CASSENFSGNTIYF